This T cell receptor beta chain was captured by sequencing in a study of cytomegalovirus exposure and HLA in healthy donors. Study outcomes and limitations: Rare TCR sequences dominated, though some public TCRs recurred in many donors. Confirmation was obtained in vitro that a few CMV-associated chains are specific for CMV antigens. Researchers catalogued approximately 170 TCR beta chains as cytomegalovirus-associated. According to reports, the classifier identified cytomegalovirus status with high specificity and sensitivity.

V was clipped by 3 bases and J by 1 base, with 11 bases between them. CDR1 and CDR2 from the germline V gene are MDHEN and SYDVKM. The CDR3 is made up of 15 amino acids. Clones were sequenced by immunoSEQ multiplex PCR, and TCRdb holds only the in-frame ones, with some missing. The table has 350,000 or so clones, 80% to 90% seen once. On this clone: What it recognizes is unknown.

V is TRBV28 and J is TRBJ2-3; TRBD1 might be the D (6 bases). Material: PBMCs. This TCR came from a woman aged 18-29 years in good health and CMV-seronegative. The CDR3 here is CASSFGTLGTDTQYF. CDR3 in DNA: TGTGCCAGCAGTTTCGGGACACTAGGCACAGATACGCAGTATTTT.